A selection of T cell receptor beta chains follows, all from one sample in a study of T cells in localized non-small cell lung cancer. Sequencing used immunoSEQ multiplex PCR; TCRdb keeps in-frame clones, though not all of them. The data hold tens of thousands of clones, with roughly nine tenths observed a single time. Sequenced material: peripheral blood, taken before any cancer treatment. These receptors came from a woman aged 18-50 years with stage III lung adenocarcinoma. Both conserved end residues are part of each CDR3. A D gene is named only where the DNA matches it firmly. The size field is filled for only some rows; it gives once, few, many or a size class.

.,TRBV7-7,TRBJ2-1,.,CASSSLGNEQFF,TGTGCCAGCAGCTCATTGGGGAATGAGCAGTTCTTC
.,TRBV2,TRBJ1-2,TRBD1,CASSEKQGGGYTF,TGTGCCAGCAGTGAAAAACAGGGGGGAGGCTACACCTTC
.,TRBV7-3,TRBJ2-2,TRBD1,CASSLRGQGLNTGELFF,TGTGCCAGCAGCTTACGGGGACAGGGGTTGAATACCGGGGAGCTGTTTTTT
.,TRBV6-5,TRBJ2-3,.,CASSYRLSRTDTQYF,TGTGCCAGCAGTTACAGACTGAGCCGCACAGATACGCAGTATTTT
.,TRBV5-1,TRBJ2-3,.,CASSSGDTDTQYF,TGCGCCAGCAGCTCGGGAGACACAGATACGCAGTATTTT
.,TRBV5-6,TRBJ2-7,.,CASSRELANEQYF,TGTGCCAGCAGCCGAGAACTAGCAAACGAGCAGTACTTC
.,TRBV9,TRBJ1-1,.,CASRSSGGTEAFF,TGTGCCAGCAGGAGCTCGGGGGGTACTGAAGCTTTCTTT
.,TRBV18,TRBJ2-4,.,CASSLPGAKNIQYF,TGTGCCAGCTCACTTCCGGGAGCCAAAAACATTCAGTACTTC
.,TRBV6-5,TRBJ1-1,TRBD1,CASRDRGATEAFF,TGTGCCAGCAGGGACAGGGGAGCCACTGAAGCTTTCTTT
.,TRBV27,TRBJ2-1,.,CASSFQRSGDEQFF,TGTGCCAGCAGCTTCCAGAGGTCTGGGGATGAGCAGTTCTTC
.,TRBV11-2,TRBJ1-1,.,CASSPYSEGNSEAFF,TGTGCCAGCAGCCCGTATTCTGAGGGGAACTCTGAAGCTTTCTTT
.,TRBV18,TRBJ2-3,TRBD2,CASSPRGSGGAATDTQYF,TGTGCCAGCTCACCGCGGGGAAGCGGGGGGGCTGCCACAGATACGCAGTATTTT
few,TRBV2,TRBJ2-1,.,CASTRDRGNNEQFF,TGTGCCAGCACCCGGGACCGTGGAAACAATGAGCAGTTCTTC
.,TRBV4-1,TRBJ2-1,TRBD2,CASSRYGLAENNEQFF,TGCGCCAGCAGCCGATATGGACTAGCGGAAAACAATGAGCAGTTCTTC
.,TRBV27,TRBJ1-2,TRBD1,CASSLQAGGGGYTF,TGTGCCAGCAGCCTCCAAGCAGGGGGCGGCGGCTACACCTTC
.,TRBV4-1,TRBJ1-5,.,CASSQVRQVVQPQHF,TGCGCCAGCAGCCAAGTCCGGCAGGTCGTACAGCCCCAGCATTTT
.,TRBV6-6,TRBJ2-7,.,CASSPTEYRLEQYF,TGTGCCAGCAGCCCAACCGAATACCGTTTGGAGCAGTACTTC
.,TRBV10-1,TRBJ1-1,.,CASSESGESTEAFF,TGCGCCAGCAGTGAGTCGGGGGAGAGCACTGAAGCTTTCTTT
.,TRBV13,TRBJ1-3,.,CASSLGTPSTSGNTIYF,TGTGCCAGCAGCCTGGGGACACCTAGCACCTCTGGAAACACCATATATTTT
.,TRBV4-1,TRBJ2-7,.,CASSQEGASREQYF,TGCGCCAGCAGCCAAGAAGGGGCTAGCCGGGAGCAGTACTTC
.,TRBV5-1,TRBJ2-3,.,CASSLAVRKADTQYF,TGCGCCAGCAGCTTGGCTGTGAGAAAGGCAGATACGCAGTATTTT
few,TRBV5-1,TRBJ2-5,.,CASSRGRQQETQYF,TGCGCCAGCAGTCGCGGACGGCAACAAGAGACCCAGTACTTC
.,TRBV5-1,TRBJ2-3,TRBD2,CASSPGGTSTDTQYF,TGCGCCAGCAGCCCCGGGGGGACTAGCACAGATACGCAGTATTTT
.,TRBV7-9,TRBJ1-2,.,CASSLVTGNYGYTF,TGTGCCAGCAGCTTAGTTACAGGGAACTATGGCTACACCTTC
.,TRBV6-1,TRBJ1-5,TRBD1,CASKLTGGGNQPQHF,TGTGCCAGCAAACTGACAGGGGGAGGTAATCAGCCCCAGCATTTT
.,TRBV6-1,TRBJ2-3,.,CASSVREATDTQYF,TGTGCCAGCAGTGTAAGGGAGGCCACAGATACGCAGTATTTT
once,TRBV27,TRBJ1-1,TRBD1,CASSPGTGNTEAFF,TGTGCCAGCAGTCCCGGGACAGGGAACACTGAAGCTTTCTTT
.,TRBV5-6,TRBJ1-5,.,CASSYYREGSEGQPQHF,TGTGCCAGCAGTTACTACAGGGAGGGGAGTGAGGGTCAGCCCCAGCATTTT
.,TRBV7-9,TRBJ2-5,TRBD2,CASSRGGQETQYF,TGTGCCAGCAGCCGGGGGGGCCAAGAGACCCAGTACTTC
.,TRBV11-2,TRBJ2-2,TRBD1,CASSQDRAQTGELFF,TGTGCCAGCAGCCAAGACAGGGCCCAAACCGGGGAGCTGTTTTTT
.,TRBV14,TRBJ1-6,.,CASSQGTGYNSPLHF,TGTGCCAGCAGCCAAGGGACCGGGTACAATTCACCCCTCCACTTT
few,TRBV6-1,TRBJ2-5,.,CASSPAAGAETQYF,TGTGCCAGCAGTCCCGCCGCGGGGGCAGAGACCCAGTACTTC
once,TRBV2,TRBJ2-2,TRBD1,CASSGLTGTAGELFF,TGTGCCAGCAGTGGGTTGACAGGGACCGCCGGGGAGCTGTTTTTT
.,TRBV6-6,TRBJ2-1,.,CASSQGGHEQFF,TGTGCCAGCAGCCAGGGGGGGCATGAGCAGTTCTTC
.,TRBV7-3,TRBJ1-1,.,CASSPDVARNTEAFF,TGTGCCAGCAGCCCCGACGTCGCTCGGAACACTGAAGCTTTCTTT
.,TRBV7-9,TRBJ2-1,.,CATDVGRPQVYNEQFF,TGTGCCACCGACGTGGGCAGACCGCAAGTCTACAATGAGCAGTTCTTC
.,TRBV6-5,TRBJ1-2,TRBD1,CASNPRTGNGYTF,TGTGCCAGCAACCCCAGGACAGGAAATGGCTACACCTTC
few,TRBV6-1,TRBJ2-7,.,CASTSGGPPGEQYF,TGTGCCAGTACCTCCGGGGGCCCCCCGGGCGAGCAGTACTTC
.,TRBV27,TRBJ2-2,TRBD2,CASRPGREGHRELFF,TGTGCCAGCAGACCGGGGAGGGAAGGGCACCGGGAGCTGTTTTTT
.,TRBV11-3,TRBJ1-2,.,CASSLGRTNYGYTF,TGTGCCAGCAGCTTAGGGAGAACTAACTATGGCTACACCTTC